Presented here are 12 T cell receptor beta chains from one specimen sequenced in a study of cytomegalovirus exposure and HLA in healthy donors. The PCR made use of 60 Vbeta and 13 Jbeta primers. Method: immunoSEQ multiplex PCR; TCRdb's copy keeps in-frame clones and lacks some. The repertoire includes 95,000 to 150,000 clones, 77% of them detected once, and roughly 4% sits in the top ten. The sequenced material came from PBMCs. The receptors here all came from a human donor in good health.

This clone has more than one count but fewer than ten. V usage is TRBV7-9 and J usage is TRBJ2-7, with a tentative D call TRBD1 (5 bases). Germline CDR1 reads SEHNR; CDR2 reads FQNEAQ (reference sequence). Trimming removed 5 bases at V and 1 base at J, with 12 bases between. The CDR3 loop spans 14 amino acids. The CDR3 nucleotides are TGTGCCAGCAGCCCGATACAGGAGTCCTACGAGCAGTACTTC. The encoded protein is CASSPIQESYEQYF.

This clone was recorded once. V gene TRBV6-5 combines with J gene TRBJ1-5; no firm D call. This CDR3 region has 14 residues. The germline CDR1 and CDR2 sequences are MNHEY and SVGAGI. Trimming removed 6 bases from V and 5 bases from J, with 14 bases in between. This CDR3 reads CASSQSLTDQPQHF. CDR3 nucleotides: TGTGCCAGCAGCCAAAGTCTCACAGATCAGCCCCAGCATTTT.

CDR3 nucleotide sequence: TGTGCCAGCAGCCCTAGCGGGAGCGTGAACACCGGGGAGCTGTTTTTT. Translated, it gives CASSPSGSVNTGELFF. The rearrangement uses TRBV11-2 and TRBJ2-2; 10 bases are a match to TRBD2. The germline V gene encodes CDR1 SGHAT and CDR2 FQNNGV. There are 16 residues in the CDR3. The ends lost 5 bases at V and 1 base at J; junction bases unmatched: 4. The full variable domain, its missing parts supplied by reference TRBV11-2 and TRBJ2-2, is EAGVAQSPRYKIIEKRQSVAFWCNPISGHATLYWYQQILGQGPKLLIQFQNNGVVDDSQLPKDRFSAERLKGVDSTLKIQPAKLEDSAVYLCASSPSGSVNTGELFFGEGSRLTVL.

This rearrangement joins TRBV6-5 to TRBJ1-6; TRBD1 agrees at 8 bases. V was clipped by 4 bases and J by 12 bases; unmatched bases: 8. Germline lookup yields CDR1 MNHEY and CDR2 SVGAGI. The CDR3 loop spans 14 amino acids. Written as DNA, the CDR3 is TGTGCCAGCAGTTCCAAAACAGGGGGAGTACCCCTCCACTTT. Translating it yields CASSSKTGGVPLHF.

CDR3 sequence reads: CASHRGGNTEAFF. CDR3 nucleotides: TGTGCCAGTCATCGCGGGGGAAACACTGAAGCTTTCTTT. The V gene is TRBV19, the J gene TRBJ1-1; D might be TRBD1 (5 bases). The CDR3 consists of 13 residues. Per the germline V gene, CDR1 is LNHDA and CDR2 is SQIVND (reference sequence). V was trimmed by 8 bases and J by 2 bases, leaving 12 bases between them.

Notes on this clone: Mismatch with germline at one junction end may stem from a read error. This chain links TRBV4-1 with TRBJ2-6; perhaps TRBD1 as D (5 bases). The germline V gene has CDR1 MGHRA and CDR2 YSYEKL. The CDR3 length is 18 residues. CDR3 nucleotide sequence: TGCGCCAGCAGCCAAGGAGCAGGGTTGTTCGCTGGGGCCAACGGCCTGACTTTC. Protein sequence: CASSQGAGLFAGANGLTF.

V is TRBV4-1 and J is TRBJ2-3; TRBD2 matches 12 bases. Germline-derived CDR1 and CDR2 are MGHRA and YSYEKL. This CDR3 is built from 18 residues. V lost 0 bases and J lost 5; bases outside the gene matches: 9. The CDR3 DNA reads TGCGCCAGCAGCCAAGACCCCCGACTAGCGGGAGCCAAAGATACGCAGTATTTT. Translating gives CASSQDPRLAGAKDTQYF.

The J gene is TRBJ1-2, the V gene TRBV18; 11 bases line up with TRBD1. With V trimmed by 3 bases and J by 3 bases, 3 bases remained unmatched. Germline CDR1 KGHSH, CDR2 LQKENI. The length of the CDR3 is 15 residues. CDR3 loop: CASSPGTGGDYGYTF. DNA for the CDR3: TGTGCCAGCTCACCTGGGACAGGGGGAGACTATGGCTACACCTTC.

This chain uses TRBV27 with TRBJ2-7; D is undetermined. The germline gives CDR1 MNHEY, CDR2 SMNVEV (reference sequence). V dropped 0 bases and J dropped 6 bases, with 15 bases sitting between them. This CDR3 is built from 15 residues. In DNA, the CDR3 is TGTGCCAGCAGTTTATCGTTAGGCCTTCGGAGCGAGCAGTACTTC. Encoded protein: CASSLSLGLRSEQYF.

This sequence joins TRBV7-9 and TRBJ1-1; 7 nucleotides align to TRBD1. CDR3 size: 14 residues. CDR1 is SEHNR and CDR2 is FQNEAQ in the germline V gene (reference sequence). V lost 5 bases and J lost 4; bases outside the gene matches: 7. Here the CDR3 reads CASSTLTGSTEAFF. The CDR3 coding sequence is TGTGCCAGCAGCACCTTGACAGGGAGCACTGAAGCTTTCTTT.

This chain connects TRBV5-1 to TRBJ1-3; D unclear. Germline CDR1 and CDR2: SGHRS and YFSETQ. V shed 3 bases and J shed 1 base, with 17 bases lying between them. The CDR3 runs to 17 residues. The CDR3: CASSYHSPGTSGNTIYF. The CDR3 coding sequence is TGCGCCAGCAGCTACCACTCCCCAGGAACGTCTGGAAACACCATATATTTT.

The rearrangement links TRBV5-4 to TRBJ2-5; 7 nucleotides line up with TRBD2. This CDR3 spans 14 amino acids. V lost 3 bases, J lost 5 bases, and 7 bases stayed unmatched. Germline CDR1 reads SGHNT; CDR2 reads YYREEE (reference sequence). The CDR3 protein is CASSWGTTQETQYF. The CDR3 region has the DNA TGTGCCAGCAGCTGGGGGACTACGCAGGAGACCCAGTACTTC.